The entry below describes one T cell receptor (beta chain). The antigen is undetermined. Primers for the PCR totalled 60 Vbeta and 13 Jbeta. The method was immunoSEQ multiplex PCR; TCRdb's version includes in-frame clones alone and lacks a portion of them. The profile shows 70,000 or so clones, over 60% of them singletons. This CDR3 is built from 13 residues. V was cut by 7 bases and J by 5 bases, with 14 bases left in between. Germline assignment: CDR1 MDHEN and CDR2 SYDVKM. The data are from a study of cytomegalovirus exposure and HLA in healthy donors. Study-level background: Falling in the Caucasian-associated ancestry cluster were roughly 80% of 300 to 500 genotyped donors. Regarding the study as a whole: What a later analysis showed was that several of the most significant clusters appeared linked to common viral pathogens.

Sequenced material: PBMCs. J is TRBJ2-5 and V is TRBV28; a weak D match, TRBD2 (6 bases). The TCR comes from a woman in her fifties or sixties in good health and CMV-seronegative. Written as DNA, the CDR3 is TGTGCCAGCATCCCTGGGGGGAGGGAGACCCAGTACTTC. Protein sequence: CASIPGGRETQYF. Looking up the rest from reference TRBV28 and TRBJ2-5 gives the full variable domain: DVKVTQSSRYLVKRTGEKVFLECVQDMDHENMFWYRQDPGLGLRLIYFSYDVKMKEKGDIPEGYSVSREKKERFSLILESASTNQTSMYLCASIPGGRETQYFGPGTRLLVL.